Below, 27 T cell receptor beta chains from the same sample are listed, as sequenced in a study of graft-versus-host responses after intestinal transplantation. Assay: immunoSEQ multiplex PCR; the TCRdb copy retains only in-frame clones and omits some. The sample holds under 7,500 clones, about 80% seen once. Intraepithelial and lamina propria lymphocytes were released after the graft tissue was processed. Sequencing used ileum tissue, obtained roughly 300 days after intestinal transplant. These TCRs come from a human patient who received an intestinal transplant, so some T cells may come from the graft donor.

The chain joins TRBV6-5 to TRBJ1-2; 11 positions agree with TRBD1. The CDR3 has 14 residues. CDR1 is MNHEY, CDR2 SVGAGI, per germline. V lost 5 bases, J lost 4 bases, and 3 bases stayed unmatched. The CDR3 spells CASSEGTGGYGYTF. CDR3 sequence (DNA): TGTGCCAGCAGTGAAGGGACAGGGGGCTATGGCTACACCTTC.

This chain joins TRBV6-4 and TRBJ2-3; tentatively, D is TRBD2 (6 bases). The germline CDR1 and CDR2 sequences are MRHNA and SNTAGT. The CDR3 extends over 14 amino acids. Trimming removed 3 bases from V and 0 bases from J, with 7 bases in between. In nucleotides, the CDR3 is TGTGCCAGCAGTGATGGGACTAGCACAGATACGCAGTATTTT. The encoded protein is CASSDGTSTDTQYF.

This clone was counted a single time. J is TRBJ1-1 and V is TRBV6-6; weak D call: TRBD1 (5 bases). Per germline, CDR1 MNHNY and CDR2 SVGAGI (reference sequence). The CDR3 has 16 amino acids. The ends were cut back, 5 bases at V and 1 base at J, with 17 bases in the middle. CDR3 protein: CASSRPRLTGNTEAFF. The CDR3 DNA follows: TGTGCCAGCAGTAGACCTCGACTTACAGGGAACACTGAAGCTTTCTTT.

The gene calls are TRBV23-1 and TRBJ1-1; D possibly corresponds to TRBD1 (5 bases). TRBV23-1 is placed among ORFs of uncertain function. The CDR3 loop spans 14 amino acids. V dropped 4 bases and J dropped 5 bases, with 14 bases sitting between them. The CDR3 sequence is CASSRGPGRTEAFF. The CDR3 nucleotides read TGCGCCAGCAGTCGAGGGCCAGGGCGGACTGAAGCTTTCTTT.

The chain couples TRBV16 to TRBJ1-1, with unresolved D. The germline V gene has CDR1 KGHSY and CDR2 FQNENV. CDR3 length: 14 amino acids. The V and J ends lost 4 bases and 5 bases respectively, with 14 bases between them. The CDR3 region has the DNA TGTGCCAGCAGCCGATCTGGCCTGGGGACTGAAGCTTTCTTT. This gives the protein CASSRSGLGTEAFF.

The V gene is TRBV2, the J gene TRBJ2-6; D is undetermined. Trimming removed 0 bases from V and 1 base from J, with 4 bases in between. The CDR3 covers 15 residues. CDR1 SNHLY and CDR2 FYNNEI come from the germline V gene. As DNA, the CDR3 is TGTGCCAGCAGTGAAGCGGGGTCTGGGGCCAACGTCCTGACTTTC. Protein: CASSEAGSGANVLTF. Using reference TRBV2 and TRBJ2-6 for the parts outside the CDR3, the full variable domain is EPEVTQTPSHQVTQMGQEVILRCVPISNHLYFYWYRQILGQKVEFLVSFYNNEISEKSEIFDDQFSVERPDGSNFTLKIRSTKLEDSAMYFCASSEAGSGANVLTFGAGSRLTVL.

J is TRBJ2-6 and V is TRBV6-1, with D perhaps being TRBD1 or TRBD2 (5 bases each). V dropped 5 bases and J dropped 4 bases, with 9 bases sitting between them. CDR3 size: 14 residues. Per the germline V gene, CDR1 is MNHNS and CDR2 is SASEGT. Here the CDR3 reads CASSRDPGANVLTF. DNA for the CDR3: TGTGCCAGCAGTAGGGACCCAGGGGCCAACGTCCTGACTTTC.

The V gene is TRBV11-2, the J gene TRBJ1-5; TRBD1 might be the D (6 bases). CDR3 size: 16 residues. Trimming took 0 bases from V and 4 from J, leaving 13 bases between them. The germline V gene has CDR1 SGHAT and CDR2 FQNNGV. CDR3 sequence: CASSLEGTTPNQPQHF. In nucleotides, the CDR3 is TGTGCCAGCAGCTTAGAAGGGACAACCCCTAATCAGCCCCAGCATTTT.

The V gene is TRBV19, the J gene TRBJ2-5; 8 bases agree with TRBD2. Germline assignment: CDR1 LNHDA and CDR2 SQIVND (reference sequence). The CDR3 is 12 amino acids. The V gene end was trimmed by 3 bases and the J gene end by 7 bases; junction bases not matched to a gene: 1. For the CDR3, the DNA is TGTGCCAGTAGTATGGCGGGGGGGACCCAGTACTTC. This translates into CASSMAGGTQYF. The whole variable domain, filled in from reference TRBV19 and TRBJ2-5, reads DGGITQSPKYLFRKEGQNVTLSCEQNLNHDAMYWYRQDPGQGLRLIYYSQIVNDFQKGDIAEGYSVSREKKESFPLTVTSAQKNPTAFYLCASSMAGGTQYFGPGTRLLVL.

V usage is TRBV10-3 and J usage is TRBJ2-1, with D possibly matching TRBD2 (6 bases). CDR1 and CDR2 (germline): ENHRY, SYGVKD. This CDR3 has 13 amino acids. Deletions cut 4 bases from V and 5 bases from J, with 9 bases between. The CDR3, as DNA: TGTGCCATCAGTGGGGACTTGAACAATGAGCAGTTCTTC. Encoded protein: CAISGDLNNEQFF.

This clone was seen just once. This rearrangement joins TRBV2 to TRBJ2-1; 8 bases match TRBD2. This CDR3 is built from 15 residues. Germline lookup yields CDR1 SNHLY and CDR2 FYNNEI. Trimming took 2 bases from V and 4 from J; bases not matched to a gene: 4. CDR3 in DNA: TGTGCCAGCAGTGAACGGGGGGGCAATTACAATGAGCAGTTCTTC. Its translation is CASSERGGNYNEQFF.

This clone has just a few counts. The CDR3 DNA sequence: TGTGCCAGCAGCTTAGGGGCTAGCGGGAGTGCAAGGTACGAGCAGTACTTC. This translates into CASSLGASGSARYEQYF. The V call is TRBV7-2, the J call TRBJ2-7; 10 bases fit TRBD2. With 1 base clipped from V and 4 bases from J, the junction kept 10 bases outside the gene matches. Germline assignment: CDR1 SGHTA and CDR2 FQGNSA. The CDR3 covers 17 residues.

The chain has TRBV4-1 and TRBJ1-4; 9 bases agree with TRBD1. From germline, CDR1 is MGHRA and CDR2 YSYEKL. The ends lost 0 bases at V and 7 bases at J; junction bases unmatched: 6. The CDR3 covers 16 residues. The CDR3 loop reads CASSQEDRGTFEKLFF. Written as DNA, the CDR3 is TGCGCCAGCAGCCAAGAAGACAGGGGGACGTTTGAAAAACTGTTTTTT.

This chain connects TRBV10-2 to TRBJ2-7, with 8 nucleotides matching TRBD1. This CDR3 has 12 residues. The germline CDR1 and CDR2 sequences are WSHSY and SAAADI. Unmatched junction bases numbered 0, after V lost 5 bases and J lost 3 bases. The CDR3 DNA reads as TGCGCCAGCAGTACAGGGGGCTACGAGCAGTACTTC. It yields the protein CASSTGGYEQYF.

This chain uses TRBV6-1 with TRBJ2-3, with 10 bases aligning to TRBD2. CDR1 MNHNS and CDR2 SASEGT come from the germline V gene. This CDR3 has 15 amino acids. Trimming at V came to 6 bases and at J to 3 bases, leaving 6 bases not matched to a gene. The CDR3 is CASSHIAGGTDTQYF. The CDR3 DNA follows: TGTGCCAGCAGCCATATAGCGGGGGGAACAGATACGCAGTATTTT.

This sequence joins TRBV6-1 and TRBJ2-3; D is uncertain. Deletions cut 3 bases from V and 6 bases from J, with 10 bases between. CDR3 length equals 13 residues. Germline lookup yields CDR1 MNHNS and CDR2 SASEGT. CDR3 nucleotide sequence: TGTGCCAGCAGTGACTCTTGGGTGGATACGCAGTATTTT. Translated, it gives CASSDSWVDTQYF.

J is TRBJ1-2 and V is TRBV27, with TRBD1 as a possible D gene (5 bases). V lost 2 bases, J lost 4 bases, and 5 bases lay in between. In germline, CDR1 is MNHEY, CDR2 SMNVEV (reference sequence). This CDR3 comprises 12 residues. The CDR3 spells CASSLQGYGYTF. DNA for the CDR3: TGTGCCAGCAGTTTACAGGGCTATGGCTACACCTTC.

The V and J genes are TRBV19 and TRBJ2-2; D gene ambiguous. The V and J ends lost 4 bases and 3 bases respectively, with 0 bases between them. The CDR3 runs to 11 residues. Germline loops: CDR1 LNHDA, CDR2 SQIVND (reference sequence). The CDR3 sequence: CASSNTGELFF. The CDR3 nucleotides are TGTGCCAGTAGTAACACCGGGGAGCTGTTTTTT.

The chain has TRBV6-5 and TRBJ1-6; D may be TRBD1 (5 bases). The CDR3 loop spans 14 amino acids. V gave up 6 bases and J gave up 2 bases, with 8 bases separating them. Germline values: CDR1 MNHEY, CDR2 SVGAGI. CDR3 DNA: TGTGCCAGCAGGGGGCCCCCCTATAATTCACCCCTCCACTTT. Amino acid sequence: CASRGPPYNSPLHF.

The rearrangement uses TRBV10-3 and TRBJ2-3; 11 bases are shared with TRBD2. CDR3 length: 16 amino acids. Germline lookup yields CDR1 ENHRY and CDR2 SYGVKD. V lost 3 bases and J lost 6; bases outside the gene matches: 8. The CDR3 region has the DNA TGTGCCATCAGTGATACCTTAGCGGGGGGGCCCGATACGCAGTATTTT. The encoded protein is CAISDTLAGGPDTQYF.

The chain combines TRBV7-9 with TRBJ2-2, with D perhaps assigned TRBD1 or TRBD2 (5 bases each). V was pared by 1 base and J by 4 bases, with 7 bases between. CDR1 is SEHNR and CDR2 is FQNEAQ in the germline V gene (reference sequence). The CDR3 sequence is 14 residues long. DNA of the CDR3: TGTGCCAGCAGCTTAGGGGGGACCACCGGGGAGCTGTTTTTT. Translation gives CASSLGGTTGELFF.

V and J are TRBV30 and TRBJ1-1, with D hard to call. Between the trimmed V and J ends, which lost 3 bases and 0 bases, there was a span of 14 bases. The germline CDR1 and CDR2 sequences are GTSNPN and SVGIG (reference sequence). This CDR3 region has 15 residues. CDR3 in amino acids: CAWRAGSKMNTEAFF. DNA for the CDR3: TGTGCCTGGAGAGCGGGGTCTAAAATGAACACTGAAGCTTTCTTT.

This clone was recorded a few times. Within the sample, other DNA sequences also encode this same CDR3. The chain has TRBV6-4 and TRBJ2-6, with 7 positions matching TRBD1. Germline CDR1 and CDR2: MRHNA and SNTAGT. This CDR3 is built from 14 residues. V shed 6 bases, J shed 2 bases, and the junction held 1 base outside the gene matches. CDR3 bases: TGTGCCAGCAGCGACAGGGCTGGGGCCAACGTCCTGACTTTC. Translation gives CASSDRAGANVLTF.

The rearrangement uses TRBV29-1 and TRBJ2-7; D possibly corresponds to TRBD1 (5 bases). The CDR3 runs 16 residues. The germline CDR1 and CDR2 sequences are SQVTM and ANQGSEA. Trimming shortened V by 6 bases and J by 0 bases, and 21 bases separated the two germline ends. The CDR3 spells CSVTTPVGPVSYEQYF. DNA of the CDR3: TGCAGCGTAACGACCCCAGTGGGGCCCGTCTCCTACGAGCAGTACTTC.

This rearrangement joins TRBV30 to TRBJ2-7, with D possibly TRBD1 on 6 matching bases. Trimming cost V 8 bases and J 3 bases, with 23 bases left between them. This CDR3 spans 15 amino acids. Germline V gives CDR1 GTSNPN, CDR2 SVGIG (reference sequence). The CDR3 nucleotides are TGTGCCGGACTCCGATGTACAGGGCGGAACTACGAGCAGTACTTC. Translation: CAGLRCTGRNYEQYF.

In its sample, this clone was seen once. The conserved final phenylalanine or tryptophan is absent from the CDR3, which likely points to a read error. The V gene is TRBV6-6, the J gene TRBJ2-7; D not resolved. V lost 5 bases and J 4 bases, leaving 6 bases between the germline ends. Germline V gene lookup returns CDR1 MNHNY and CDR2 SVGAGI (reference sequence). The CDR3 extends over 11 amino acids. The CDR3 bases are TGTGCCAGCAGTGACAAGTACGAGCAGTACCTC. It translates to CASSDKYEQYL.

J is TRBJ1-1 and V is TRBV7-4, with a tentative D call TRBD1 (5 bases). V lost 5 bases, J lost 1 base, and 14 bases lay in between. Germline loops: CDR1 SGHVT, CDR2 SQSDAQ. This CDR3 comprises 15 residues. CDR3 DNA: TGTGCCAGCAGCCTGACGGGACGGCGGAACACTGAAGCTTTCTTT. Translated, it gives CASSLTGRRNTEAFF.